The 31 T cell receptor beta chains below all came from one sample that was sequenced in a study of blood T cell repertoires in COVID-19. Assay: immunoSEQ multiplex PCR; the TCRdb copy retains only in-frame clones and omits some. Seen here are fewer than 35,000 clones, roughly nine tenths observed once, and the top ten hold 25% to 35%. Input material: peripheral blood. These receptor sequences come from a man older than 75 with acute or convalescent COVID-19.

This chain connects TRBV19 to TRBJ1-2; D not certain. V lost 5 bases and J lost 3, with 16 bases in between. Germline V CDR1 and CDR2: LNHDA, SQIVND (reference sequence). The CDR3 sequence is 15 residues long. CDR3: CASSLGASPDYGYTF. As DNA, the CDR3 is TGTGCCAGTAGTTTAGGCGCCTCGCCCGACTATGGCTACACCTTC.

V is TRBV5-6 and J is TRBJ2-7, with 10 positions matching TRBD1. V shed 0 bases and J 3 bases; nucleotides not matched to a gene: 9. Germline V gene sequence: CDR1 SGHDT, CDR2 YYEEEE. This CDR3 has 17 residues. In DNA form, the CDR3 reads TGTGCCAGCAGCTTGGATCAAGGGACAGGGGCATACTACGAGCAGTACTTC. Its translation: CASSLDQGTGAYYEQYF.

The chain combines TRBV7-2 with TRBJ2-3; 9 bases fit TRBD1. Unmatched junction bases numbered 8, after V lost 6 bases and J lost 4 bases. Germline V gene data show CDR1 as SGHTA and CDR2 as FQGNSA. This CDR3 is 15 amino acids long. CDR3 amino acids: CASRYRQGVADTQYF. In DNA form, the CDR3 reads TGTGCCAGCAGATACAGACAGGGGGTGGCAGATACGCAGTATTTT.

The chain has TRBV4-1 and TRBJ2-1; 7 bases map to TRBD2. The CDR3 runs to 18 residues. V dropped 0 bases and J dropped 3; count of bases not matched to a gene: 11. Germline V gives CDR1 MGHRA, CDR2 YSYEKL. The CDR3 DNA sequence: TGCGCCAGCAGCCAAGAAGGGTTAGTAGCGGGTTACTACAATGAGCAGTTCTTC. It translates to CASSQEGLVAGYYNEQFF.

The gene calls are TRBV14 and TRBJ2-2, with 10 bases that match TRBD1. The CDR3 runs to 16 residues. With V trimmed by 4 bases and J by 4 bases, 6 bases remained unmatched. Germline CDR1 and CDR2: SGHDN and FVKESK. CDR3 in DNA: TGTGCCAGCAGCCTTCTGGGACAGGGGCCCACCGGGGAGCTGTTTTTT. This encodes CASSLLGQGPTGELFF.

The gene calls are TRBV12-3 or TRBV12-4 and TRBJ2-5; possibly TRBD2 for D (6 bases). The CDR3 runs 12 residues. With 6 bases removed from V and 5 bases from J, the gap between germline ends came to 10 bases. The CDR3 loop reads CASRGLVETQYF. In DNA form, the CDR3 reads TGTGCCAGCAGGGGACTGGTTGAGACCCAGTACTTC.

J is TRBJ2-7 and V is TRBV29-1; 14 bases align to TRBD2. Germline V gives CDR1 SQVTM, CDR2 ANQGSEA. The V gene end was trimmed by 6 bases and the J gene end by 9 bases; junction bases not matched to a gene: 7. The CDR3 covers 13 residues. CDR3 DNA: TGCAGCGTGCCGGGACTAGCGGGAGATGCGCAGTACTTC. Its protein is CSVPGLAGDAQYF.

The chain uses TRBV12-3 or TRBV12-4 and TRBJ1-4; perhaps TRBD1 as D (6 bases). The CDR3 is 11 amino acids. V shed 10 bases and J shed 12 bases, with 15 bases lying between them. Written as DNA, the CDR3 is TGTGCCACTCGTTTCAGGGGAGAACTGTTTTTT. Translating it yields CATRFRGELFF.

This sequence joins TRBV29-1 and TRBJ1-1; D not certain. Germline V gene sequence: CDR1 SQVTM, CDR2 ANQGSEA. CDR3 length: 11 amino acids. Trimming removed 7 bases from V and 4 bases from J, with 10 bases in between. CDR3 DNA sequence: TGCAGCGCCCGAGATTCCACTGAAGCTTTCTTT. This sequence encodes CSARDSTEAFF.

V and J are TRBV7-2 and TRBJ2-7, with D maybe TRBD1 (6 bases). CDR3 length equals 16 residues. Germline values: CDR1 SGHTA, CDR2 FQGNSA. Trimming removed 5 bases at V and 2 bases at J, with 19 bases between. CDR3 DNA sequence: TGTGCCAGCAGCCACCTTTGGACAGACTCGGCCTACGAGCAGTACTTC. It yields the protein CASSHLWTDSAYEQYF.

This clone has only one observation. V usage is TRBV13 and J usage is TRBJ2-3, with 8 positions matching TRBD2. Germline CDR1 reads PRHDT; CDR2 reads FYEKMQ (reference sequence). The CDR3 covers 14 residues. V shed 5 bases and J 10 bases; nucleotides not matched to a gene: 11. CDR3 DNA: TGTGCCAGCAGCCGAAATCGGGCGGGAGGAGCGCAGTATTTT. It codes for CASSRNRAGGAQYF.

The chain joins TRBV18 to TRBJ2-7, with 7 bases matching TRBD1. CDR3 size: 14 residues. V shed 3 bases and J 6 bases; nucleotides not matched to a gene: 8. CDR1 and CDR2 from the germline V gene are KGHSH and LQKENI. Here the CDR3 DNA reads TGTGCCAGCTCACCGATGACAGGGTATGGCGAGCAGTACTTC. Its protein is CASSPMTGYGEQYF. Complete variable domain (other parts from reference TRBV18 and TRBJ2-7): NAGVMQNPRHLVRRRGQEARLRCSPMKGHSHVYWYRQLPEEGLKFMVYLQKENIIDESGMPKERFSAEFPKEGPSILRIQQVVRGDSAAYFCASSPMTGYGEQYFGPGTRLTVT.

V is TRBV9 and J is TRBJ1-2; 7 nucleotides agree with TRBD1. There are 15 residues in the CDR3. Germline trimming cut 0 bases from V and 8 bases from J; bases unmatched to any gene: 10. The germline V gene encodes CDR1 SGDLS and CDR2 YYNGEE. The CDR3 DNA reads as TGTGCCAGCAGCGTAGCGAGGGACAGCAAGAGGGGCTACACCTTC. Its protein product is CASSVARDSKRGYTF.

This clone showed up just a few times. This chain links TRBV7-8 with TRBJ2-5; TRBD1 matches at 7 bases. The CDR3 runs 14 residues. The V segment lost 3 bases and the J segment 4 bases; nucleotides outside the gene matches: 5. Germline lookup yields CDR1 SGHVS and CDR2 FQNEAQ. CDR3 sequence: CASSFRQGVETQYF. The CDR3 bases are TGTGCCAGCAGCTTCCGACAGGGAGTAGAGACCCAGTACTTC.

The chain links TRBV19 to TRBJ2-5; possibly TRBD1 for D (5 bases). Germline V gives CDR1 LNHDA, CDR2 SQIVND (reference sequence). V was pared by 3 bases and J by 5 bases, with 10 bases between. The CDR3 length is 13 residues. DNA for the CDR3: TGTGCCAGTAGTATTGGGGCGGAGGAGACCCAGTACTTC. It is translated as CASSIGAEETQYF.

The chain has TRBV7-2 and TRBJ2-3; TRBD2 matches 8 bases. The germline CDR1 and CDR2 sequences are SGHTA and FQGNSA. V was clipped by 1 base and J by 3 bases; unmatched bases: 0. CDR3 length: 14 amino acids. The CDR3 loop reads CASSLGLATDTQYF. The DNA of the CDR3 is TGTGCCAGCAGCTTAGGACTAGCGACAGATACGCAGTATTTT.

V usage is TRBV18 and J usage is TRBJ2-3; 9 bases are shared with TRBD2. The CDR3 consists of 17 residues. CDR1 is KGHSH and CDR2 is LQKENI in the germline V gene. J gave up 6 bases and V 0 bases, and 10 bases lay outside the gene matches. The CDR3: CASSPPRLAGIVDTQYF. The CDR3 DNA reads TGTGCCAGCTCACCACCGCGTCTAGCGGGAATTGTGGATACGCAGTATTTT.

This chain uses TRBV7-2 with TRBJ1-5; TRBD1 aligns across 8 bases. From germline, CDR1 is SGHTA and CDR2 FQGNSA. J was trimmed by 2 bases and V by 7 bases; bases with no gene match: 7. This CDR3 comprises 15 residues. Here the CDR3 reads CASTLSGQGNQPQHF. The CDR3 bases are TGTGCCAGCACCCTATCGGGACAGGGCAATCAGCCCCAGCATTTT. Variable domain in full (rest from reference TRBV7-2 and TRBJ1-5): GAGVSQSPSNKVTEKGKDVELRCDPISGHTALYWYRQSLGQGLEFLIYFQGNSAPDKSGLPSDRFSAERTGGSVSTLTIQRTQQEDSAVYLCASTLSGQGNQPQHFGDGTRLSIL.

V gene TRBV5-1 combines with J gene TRBJ2-7, with 7 bases lining up with TRBD2. J lost 6 bases, V lost 4 bases, and 4 bases had no gene match. Germline V gene lookup returns CDR1 SGHRS and CDR2 YFSETQ. The CDR3 has 12 residues. The CDR3 DNA reads as TGCGCCAGCAGCGCACCTAGCGGCGAGCAGTACTTC. It encodes CASSAPSGEQYF.

This clone was detected once. The genes are TRBV14 and TRBJ1-1, with D possibly TRBD1 on 5 matching bases. Trimming cost V 4 bases and J 5 bases, with 17 bases left between them. This CDR3 comprises 15 residues. Germline V gene sequence: CDR1 SGHDN, CDR2 FVKESK. DNA of the CDR3: TGTGCCAGCAGCCTCCGACGGGGGGTCGGGACTGAAGCTTTCTTT. It yields the protein CASSLRRGVGTEAFF. Filled out from reference TRBV14 and TRBJ1-1, the complete variable domain reads EAGVTQFPSHSVIEKGQTVTLRCDPISGHDNLYWYRRVMGKEIKFLLHFVKESKQDESGMPNNRFLAERTGGTYSTLKVQPAELEDSGVYFCASSLRRGVGTEAFFGQGTRLTVV.

V gene TRBV12-5 combines with J gene TRBJ2-1; TRBD2 aligns across 11 bases. V lost 0 bases to trimming and J lost 9 bases; unmatched junction nucleotides: 7. CDR1 is LGHNT and CDR2 is FRNRAP in the germline V gene. The length of the CDR3 is 16 residues. As DNA, the CDR3 is TGTGCTAGTGGTTTGGTACTAGCGGGAGTATTTACTGAGCAGTTCTTC. It yields the protein CASGLVLAGVFTEQFF.

Only one count was recorded for this clone. The CDR3 sequence: CASSQVQGLAGLNEQFF. The DNA of the CDR3 is TGTGCCAGCAGCCAAGTCCAGGGGCTAGCGGGATTGAATGAGCAGTTCTTC. The J gene is TRBJ2-1, the V gene TRBV4-2; 9 bases line up with TRBD2. The V gene's germline CDR1 is LGHNA and CDR2 YNFKEQ. Germline trimming cut 1 base from V and 7 bases from J; bases unmatched to any gene: 11. This CDR3 has 17 amino acids.

The J gene is TRBJ2-3, the V gene TRBV3-1 (or the pseudogene TRBV3-2); TRBD2 is a possible D gene (6 bases). Trimming removed 0 bases at V and 1 base at J, with 8 bases between. This CDR3 is built from 15 residues. The V gene's germline CDR1 is LGHDT and CDR2 YNNKEL (reference sequence). CDR3 protein: CASSQEGLGTDTQYF. CDR3 coding DNA: TGTGCCAGCAGCCAAGAGGGACTTGGCACAGATACGCAGTATTTT.

This chain connects TRBV28 to TRBJ1-1; TRBD1 agrees at 9 bases. Germline V gene sequence: CDR1 MDHEN, CDR2 SYDVKM. After removal of 1 base from V and 5 bases from J, the junction contained 5 bases not matched to a gene. CDR3 length: 15 residues. CDR3 protein: CASSLYGQGRTEAFF. The DNA for the CDR3 is TGTGCCAGCAGTTTATATGGACAGGGGCGGACTGAAGCTTTCTTT.

This chain joins TRBV5-1 and TRBJ2-7; D ambiguous. The CDR3 spans 13 residues. The germline CDR1 and CDR2 sequences are SGHRS and YFSETQ. V lost 1 base, J lost 2 bases, and 7 bases lay in between. CDR3 sequence (DNA): TGCGCCAGCAGCTTGACGGTCGCCTACGAGCAGTACTTC. Its protein is CASSLTVAYEQYF.

The J gene is TRBJ2-3, the V gene TRBV6-1; 8 bases are a match to TRBD1. V lost 3 bases to trimming and J lost 4 bases; unmatched junction nucleotides: 6. This CDR3 comprises 15 residues. CDR1 and CDR2 (germline): MNHNS, SASEGT. CDR3 nucleotide sequence: TGTGCCAGCAGTGACCGGGACAGGCCTCCAGATACGCAGTATTTT. Residues: CASSDRDRPPDTQYF.

This chain uses TRBV19 with TRBJ2-3; 8 positions match TRBD2. Losses at the gene ends were 3 bases for V and 6 bases for J; bases not matched to a gene: 11. Germline loops: CDR1 LNHDA, CDR2 SQIVND (reference sequence). The CDR3 sequence is 16 residues long. In DNA, the CDR3 is TGTGCCAGTAGTATTCTCGCGGGAGGCCAAGGCGATACGCAGTATTTT. Translating gives CASSILAGGQGDTQYF.

This chain connects TRBV6-5 to TRBJ2-3; 8 nucleotides agree with TRBD1. The CDR3 runs 14 residues. Per germline, CDR1 MNHEY and CDR2 SVGAGI. V gave up 6 bases and J gave up 2 bases; unmatched junction bases: 4. CDR3 sequence (DNA): TGTGCCAGCAGACGGACAGGGAACACAGATACGCAGTATTTT. Translating gives CASRRTGNTDTQYF.

CDR3 protein: CASRGGGGNEQFF. DNA for the CDR3: TGTGCCAGTAGGGGGGGAGGTGGCAATGAGCAGTTCTTC. The J gene is TRBJ2-1, the V gene TRBV19; weak D call: TRBD2 (6 bases). The CDR3 consists of 13 residues. With 6 bases removed from V and 6 bases from J, the gap between germline ends came to 12 bases. Germline V gene data show CDR1 as LNHDA and CDR2 as SQIVND (reference sequence).

The rearrangement joins TRBV7-2 to TRBJ2-1, with TRBD2 matching over 8 bases. From germline, CDR1 is SGHTA and CDR2 FQGNSA. The length of the CDR3 is 12 residues. Losses at the gene ends were 5 bases for V and 10 bases for J; bases not matched to a gene: 4. The CDR3: CASSRQREEQFF. In DNA, the CDR3 is TGTGCCAGCAGCAGACAGCGGGAGGAGCAGTTCTTC. Combining the CDR3 with reference TRBV7-2 and TRBJ2-1 gives the whole variable domain GAGVSQSPSNKVTEKGKDVELRCDPISGHTALYWYRQSLGQGLEFLIYFQGNSAPDKSGLPSDRFSAERTGGSVSTLTIQRTQQEDSAVYLCASSRQREEQFFGPGTRLTVL.

This chain links TRBV6-5 with TRBJ1-1, with 7 bases fitting TRBD1. Germline CDR1 is MNHEY and CDR2 is SVGAGI. The V gene end was trimmed by 6 bases and the J gene end by 1 base; junction bases not matched to a gene: 8. The CDR3 totals 15 residues. The CDR3: CASRGTETSNTEAFF. CDR3 coding DNA: TGTGCCAGCAGGGGGACAGAAACGTCGAACACTGAAGCTTTCTTT.